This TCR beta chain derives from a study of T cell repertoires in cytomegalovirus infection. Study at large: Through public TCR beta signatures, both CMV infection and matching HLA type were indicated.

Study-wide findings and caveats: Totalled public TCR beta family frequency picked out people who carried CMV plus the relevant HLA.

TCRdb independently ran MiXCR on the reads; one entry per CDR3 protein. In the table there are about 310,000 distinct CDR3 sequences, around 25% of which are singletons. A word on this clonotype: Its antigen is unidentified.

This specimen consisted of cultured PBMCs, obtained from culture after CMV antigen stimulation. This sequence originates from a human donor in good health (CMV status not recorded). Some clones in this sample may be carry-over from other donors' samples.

CDR3 sequence reads: CSVEEQVREPQPQHF. The CDR3 DNA follows: TGCAGCGTTGAAGAACAGGTCAGGGAGCCTCAGCCCCAGCATTTT. The gene calls are TRBV29-1 and TRBJ1-5; weak D call: TRBD1 (5 bases). Germline CDR1 is SQVTM and CDR2 is ANQGSEA. The CDR3 has 15 amino acids. With 0 bases removed from V and 6 bases from J, the gap between germline ends came to 15 bases.